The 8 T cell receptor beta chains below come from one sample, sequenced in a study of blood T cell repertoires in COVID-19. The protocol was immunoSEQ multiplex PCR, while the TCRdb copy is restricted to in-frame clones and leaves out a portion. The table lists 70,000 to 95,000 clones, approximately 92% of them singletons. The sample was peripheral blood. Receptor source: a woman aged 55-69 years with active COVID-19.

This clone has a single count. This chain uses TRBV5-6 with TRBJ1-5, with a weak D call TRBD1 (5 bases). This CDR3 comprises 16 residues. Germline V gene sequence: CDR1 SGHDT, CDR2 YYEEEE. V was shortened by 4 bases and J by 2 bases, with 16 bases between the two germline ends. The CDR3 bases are TGTGCCAGCAGCCAACAAGGGGTTGGGGGCAATCAGCCCCAGCATTTT. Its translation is CASSQQGVGGNQPQHF.

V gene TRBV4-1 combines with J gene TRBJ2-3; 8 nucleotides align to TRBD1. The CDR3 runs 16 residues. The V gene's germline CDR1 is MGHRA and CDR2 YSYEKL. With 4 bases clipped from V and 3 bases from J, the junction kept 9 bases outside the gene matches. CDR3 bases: TGCGCCAGCAGCCCGGGTCTCGGACAGGGAACAGATACGCAGTATTTT. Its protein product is CASSPGLGQGTDTQYF.

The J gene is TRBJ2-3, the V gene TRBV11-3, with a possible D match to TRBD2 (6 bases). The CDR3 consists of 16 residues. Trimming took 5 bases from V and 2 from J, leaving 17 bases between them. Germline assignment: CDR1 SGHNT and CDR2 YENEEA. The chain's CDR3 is CASSPGGTITTDTQYF. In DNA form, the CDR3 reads TGTGCCAGCAGCCCAGGAGGGACGATAACCACAGATACGCAGTATTTT. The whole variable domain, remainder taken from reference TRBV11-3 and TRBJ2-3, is EAGVVQSPRYKIIEKKQPVAFWCNPISGHNTLYWYLQNLGQGPELLIRYENEEAVDDSQLPKDRFSAERLKGVDSTLKIQPAELGDSAVYLCASSPGGTITTDTQYFGPGTRLTVL.

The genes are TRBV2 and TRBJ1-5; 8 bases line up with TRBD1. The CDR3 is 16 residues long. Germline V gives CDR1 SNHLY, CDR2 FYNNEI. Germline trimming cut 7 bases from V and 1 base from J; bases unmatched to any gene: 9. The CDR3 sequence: CASTNRGMGSNQPQHF. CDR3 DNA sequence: TGTGCCAGCACCAACAGGGGGATGGGAAGCAATCAGCCCCAGCATTTT.

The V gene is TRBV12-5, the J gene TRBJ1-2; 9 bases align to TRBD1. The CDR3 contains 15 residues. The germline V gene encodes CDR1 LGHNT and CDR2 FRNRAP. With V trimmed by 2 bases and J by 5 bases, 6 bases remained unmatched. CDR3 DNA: TGTGCTAGTGGTTTGCCGACAGGGGGTGCATATGGCTACACCTTC. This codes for CASGLPTGGAYGYTF.

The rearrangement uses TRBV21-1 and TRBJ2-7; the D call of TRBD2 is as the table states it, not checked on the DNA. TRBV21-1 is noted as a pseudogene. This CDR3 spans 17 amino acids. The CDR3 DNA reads TGTGCCAGCCTGGCGGGACTAGCGGGGGATGGGTCCTACGAGCAGTACTTC. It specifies CASLAGLAGDGSYEQYF.

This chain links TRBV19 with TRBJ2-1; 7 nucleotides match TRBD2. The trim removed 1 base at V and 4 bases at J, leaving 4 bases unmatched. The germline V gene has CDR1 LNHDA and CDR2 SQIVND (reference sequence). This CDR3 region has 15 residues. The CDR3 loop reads CASSIASGVYNEQFF. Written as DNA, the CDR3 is TGTGCCAGTAGTATAGCTAGCGGAGTATACAATGAGCAGTTCTTC. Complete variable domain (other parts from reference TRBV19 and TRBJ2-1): DGGITQSPKYLFRKEGQNVTLSCEQNLNHDAMYWYRQDPGQGLRLIYYSQIVNDFQKGDIAEGYSVSREKKESFPLTVTSAQKNPTAFYLCASSIASGVYNEQFFGPGTRLTVL.

CDR3 amino acids: CASSDNSNQPQHF. In nucleotides, the CDR3 is TGTGCCAGCAGTGATAACAGTAATCAGCCCCAGCATTTT. This rearrangement joins TRBV6-1 to TRBJ1-5; D unclear. This CDR3 spans 13 amino acids. V lost 3 bases to trimming and J lost 4 bases, with 7 bases between them. Germline loops: CDR1 MNHNS, CDR2 SASEGT.